The 16 T cell receptor beta chains presented below share a single source sample, sequenced in a study of T cell changes during pregnancy in multiple sclerosis. TCRdb's table, derived via immunoSEQ multiplex PCR, lists solely in-frame clones and lacks some. The repertoire holds fewer than 110,000 clones, with about 90% as singletons. This sample comprised peripheral blood, obtained after pregnancy. All receptors come from a female donor with multiple sclerosis, enrolled in a pregnancy study.

This chain links TRBV7-3 with TRBJ2-2; possibly TRBD2 for D (6 bases). Germline V CDR1 and CDR2: SGHTA, FQGTGA. Between the trimmed V and J ends, which lost 5 bases and 4 bases, there was a span of 8 bases. The CDR3 totals 13 residues. CDR3 region: CASSQLATGELFF. CDR3 DNA sequence: TGTGCCAGCAGCCAACTAGCCACCGGGGAGCTGTTTTTT. Filled out from reference TRBV7-3 and TRBJ2-2, the complete variable domain reads GAGVSQTPSNKVTEKGKYVELRCDPISGHTALYWYRQSLGQGPEFLIYFQGTGAADDSGLPNDRFFAVRPEGSVSTLKIQRTERGDSAVYLCASSQLATGELFFGEGSRLTVL.

The chain employs TRBV7-6 and TRBJ2-1; the D is unclear. Trimming cost V 1 base and J 12 bases, with 13 bases left between them. The V gene's germline CDR1 is SGHVS and CDR2 FNYEAQ. The CDR3 is 13 amino acids. CDR3 region: CASSLGTGFRQFF. CDR3 in DNA: TGTGCCAGCAGCTTAGGTACCGGGTTCAGGCAGTTCTTC.

This chain links TRBV21-1 with TRBJ2-1; the D call TRBD2 from the table was never checked on the DNA. TRBV21-1 is annotated as a pseudogene. The CDR3 has 18 amino acids. CDR3 sequence (DNA): TGTGCCAGCAGCAAACCGGGGACTAGCGGGAGATCCTACAATGAGCAGTTCTTC. Its protein product is CASSKPGTSGRSYNEQFF.

The rearrangement joins TRBV7-3 to TRBJ2-3; 10 bases align to TRBD2. Germline assignment: CDR1 SGHTA and CDR2 FQGTGA. Losses at the gene ends were 5 bases for V and 2 bases for J; bases not matched to a gene: 4. The CDR3 runs 15 residues. This CDR3 is CASSLLAGPTDTQYF. Written as DNA, the CDR3 is TGTGCCAGCAGCCTACTAGCGGGGCCCACAGATACGCAGTATTTT.

This chain joins TRBV2 and TRBJ2-1; tentatively, D is TRBD2 (6 bases). Trimming stripped 5 bases from V and 4 bases from J, with 15 bases between. The CDR3 consists of 15 residues. CDR1 SNHLY and CDR2 FYNNEI come from the germline V gene. In DNA, the CDR3 is TGTGCCAGCAGTCTTAGCGGAGGAGGTTACAATGAGCAGTTCTTC. Amino acid sequence: CASSLSGGGYNEQFF.

This chain links TRBV27 with TRBJ2-1, with 9 bases aligning to TRBD2. V shed 5 bases, J shed 8 bases, and the junction held 10 bases outside the gene matches. This CDR3 has 15 amino acids. Germline CDR1 MNHEY, CDR2 SMNVEV (reference sequence). The CDR3 here is CASSQIAGVAYEQFF. The CDR3 DNA is TGTGCCAGCAGTCAAATAGCGGGAGTAGCATATGAGCAGTTCTTC.

The chain carries TRBV18 and TRBJ2-3; 12 bases are shared with TRBD2. CDR1 KGHSH and CDR2 LQKENI come from the germline V gene. V was clipped by 4 bases and J by 0 bases; unmatched bases: 5. The CDR3 is made up of 17 amino acids. In nucleotides, the CDR3 is TGTGCCAGCTCACGGGCCGGGACTAGCGGGAGCACAGATACGCAGTATTTT. Protein sequence: CASSRAGTSGSTDTQYF.

Comments on this clone: One end of the junction is discordant with germline, which a read error may explain. The chain carries TRBV25-1 and TRBJ2-7; D possibly corresponds to TRBD1 (6 bases). In germline, CDR1 is MGHDK, CDR2 SYGVNS. The CDR3 is 13 amino acids. CDR3 nucleotides: TGTGCCAGCAGTAAGACAGGTGACTACGGGCAGTACTTC. Its translation is CASSKTGDYGQYF.

The chain carries TRBV11-2 and TRBJ1-1; D may be TRBD1 (6 bases). Per germline, CDR1 SGHAT and CDR2 FQNNGV. With 6 bases removed from V and 5 bases from J, the gap between germline ends came to 22 bases. The CDR3 consists of 16 residues. This CDR3 reads CASSLHREPLGTEAFF. CDR3 DNA sequence: TGTGCCAGCAGTCTTCACAGGGAGCCCCTGGGGACTGAAGCTTTCTTT. Variable domain in full (rest from reference TRBV11-2 and TRBJ1-1): EAGVAQSPRYKIIEKRQSVAFWCNPISGHATLYWYQQILGQGPKLLIQFQNNGVVDDSQLPKDRFSAERLKGVDSTLKIQPAKLEDSAVYLCASSLHREPLGTEAFFGQGTRLTVV.

The chain carries TRBV7-2 and TRBJ2-7, with D possibly TRBD2 on 6 matching bases. V gave up 1 base and J gave up 5 bases, with 15 bases separating them. The CDR3 is 15 amino acids. Germline V gives CDR1 SGHTA, CDR2 FQGNSA. CDR3 amino acids: CASSLVVGGFDEQYF. The DNA for the CDR3 is TGTGCCAGCAGCTTAGTAGTAGGAGGGTTCGACGAGCAGTACTTC. The full variable domain, its missing parts supplied by reference TRBV7-2 and TRBJ2-7, is GAGVSQSPSNKVTEKGKDVELRCDPISGHTALYWYRQSLGQGLEFLIYFQGNSAPDKSGLPSDRFSAERTGGSVSTLTIQRTQQEDSAVYLCASSLVVGGFDEQYFGPGTRLTVT.

V is TRBV18 and J is TRBJ2-5, with D maybe TRBD1 (5 bases). There are 15 residues in the CDR3. Germline values: CDR1 KGHSH, CDR2 LQKENI. Trimming cost V 2 bases and J 9 bases, with 19 bases left between them. The CDR3 region is CASSPGIDSSRAQYF. The CDR3 nucleotides read TGTGCCAGCTCACCAGGTATCGACAGCAGTAGGGCCCAGTACTTC.

The genes are TRBV28 and TRBJ2-7; D is ambiguous. The CDR3 length is 13 residues. Trimming removed 6 bases from V and 2 bases from J, with 11 bases in between. Germline V gene data show CDR1 as MDHEN and CDR2 as SYDVKM. The CDR3 region is CASRTQDTYEQYF. As DNA, the CDR3 is TGTGCCAGCAGAACACAAGATACCTACGAGCAGTACTTC.

This chain links TRBV29-1 with TRBJ2-7; 7 bases align to TRBD1. The V gene's germline CDR1 is SQVTM and CDR2 ANQGSEA. The CDR3 covers 13 residues. V gave up 0 bases and J gave up 3 bases; unmatched junction bases: 2. In DNA, the CDR3 is TGCAGCGTTGAAGATCAGGGGGACTACGAGCAGTACTTC. As protein: CSVEDQGDYEQYF.

V and J are TRBV9 and TRBJ1-2; TRBD1 matches at 11 bases. Germline V lookup: CDR1 SGDLS, CDR2 YYNGEE. CDR3 length: 14 residues. The V and J ends lost 4 bases and 8 bases, in that order; junction bases with no gene match: 7. The CDR3 region has the DNA TGTGCCAGCAGCCAAGGACAGGGGGCAGGGGGCTACACCTTC. It translates to CASSQGQGAGGYTF.

The rearrangement links TRBV2 to TRBJ2-4; the D gene is possibly TRBD1 (5 bases). CDR3 length: 17 amino acids. V dropped 3 bases and J dropped 0 bases, with 15 bases sitting between them. CDR1 SNHLY and CDR2 FYNNEI come from the germline V gene. CDR3 residues: CASSEGPYVLAKNIQYF. In DNA form, the CDR3 reads TGTGCCAGCAGTGAGGGGCCTTACGTGCTAGCCAAAAACATTCAGTACTTC.

The chain is built from TRBV10-2 and TRBJ2-2, with TRBD2 identical over 8 bases. J lost 3 bases, V lost 5 bases, and 17 bases had no gene match. The CDR3 has 19 residues. Looked up from germline, CDR1 is WSHSY and CDR2 is SAAADI. CDR3 in DNA: TGCGCCAGCAGTTCGAACTCGCGGGGGGTCGCCCCCGACACCGGGGAGCTGTTTTTT. Residues: CASSSNSRGVAPDTGELFF.